This entry concerns a single T cell receptor beta chain. Its antigen is currently unknown. At one end, the junction sequence differs from germline, possibly due to a read error. The treatment was: approximately nine-day PBMC culture with coronavirus spike peptide pools or control peptides (ViraFEST assay). Sequencing of the DNA from cultured CD4+ T cells was carried out with the Oncomine TCR Beta short-read assay. CD4+ T cells were cultured, and genomic DNA was extracted from them. Each CDR3 protein gets one entry after TCRdb re-called the PCR reads with MiXCR. The sample records over 15,000 distinct CDR3 sequences, 54% being singletons. These data originate in a study of vaccination and CD4 T cells after COVID-19. Study observations and caveats: Convalescent patients gained a median approximately 86% of their reactive clones only post-vaccination.

This TCR came from a human donor who had recovered from COVID-19. Material: CD4+ T cells from blood, cultured in vitro, obtained before SARS-CoV-2 vaccination.

CDR3 coding DNA: TGTGCCAGCAGTTACGTCCAGGGTGGGGGCTACACTTTC. This sequence encodes CASSYVQGGGYTF. The genes are TRBV6-5 and TRBJ1-2; a possible D gene is TRBD1 (6 bases). CDR3 length equals 13 residues. Germline CDR1 MNHEY, CDR2 SVGAGI.